The 32 T cell receptor beta chains below come from one sample, sequenced in a study of T cell responses to AZD1222 COVID-19 vaccine. Here immunoSEQ multiplex PCR was the method, and the copy in TCRdb shows in-frame clones only, minus some. The table lists over 90,000 clones, roughly nine tenths of them singletons. Specimen: peripheral blood, collected on day 0 of AZD1222 vaccination. These TCRs come from an adult in good health.

The chain links TRBV28 to TRBJ2-5; 7 nucleotides match TRBD1. The CDR3 runs to 13 residues. The germline V gene encodes CDR1 MDHEN and CDR2 SYDVKM. The trim removed 10 bases at V and 4 bases at J, leaving 9 bases unmatched. The DNA for the CDR3 is TGTGCCACCCAAAACACAGGGGTAGAGACCCAGTACTTC. Translating it yields CATQNTGVETQYF.

The rearrangement uses TRBV4-3 and TRBJ2-4, with 9 nucleotides matching TRBD2. The CDR3 is made up of 16 amino acids. The germline gives CDR1 LGHNA, CDR2 YSLEER. Trimming at V came to 1 base and at J to 5 bases, leaving 6 bases not matched to a gene. The CDR3 DNA reads TGCGCCAGCAGCCAAGCTAGCGGGATGTCCCAAAACATTCAGTACTTC. Its translation is CASSQASGMSQNIQYF.

In this sample, this clone turned up once. The rearrangement joins TRBV5-4 to TRBJ1-4, with D possibly TRBD1 on 5 matching bases. In germline, CDR1 is SGHNT, CDR2 YYREEE (reference sequence). This CDR3 is 15 amino acids long. V was clipped by 3 bases and J by 7 bases, with 16 bases between them. The CDR3 region is CASSSGGGGFEKLFF. DNA for the CDR3: TGTGCCAGCAGCTCAGGCGGGGGAGGTTTTGAAAAACTGTTTTTT. Drawing the rest from reference TRBV5-4 and TRBJ1-4, the complete variable domain is ETGVTQSPTHLIKTRGQQVTLRCSSQSGHNTVSWYQQALGQGPQFIFQYYREEENGRGNFPPRFSGLQFPNYSSELNVNALELDDSALYLCASSSGGGGFEKLFFGSGTQLSVL.

This clone was detected only once. CDR3 region: CASSPWDRLNTEAFF. CDR3 DNA sequence: TGTGCCAGCAGTCCATGGGACAGGCTGAACACTGAAGCTTTCTTT. The rearrangement links TRBV27 to TRBJ1-1; TRBD1 aligns across 8 bases. The length of the CDR3 is 15 residues. V lost 5 bases, J lost 0 bases, and 5 bases stayed unmatched. Looked up from germline, CDR1 is MNHEY and CDR2 is SMNVEV (reference sequence).

The rearrangement links TRBV19 to TRBJ2-1; D is possibly TRBD2 (6 bases). The V gene lost 6 bases and the J gene lost 4 bases, with 13 bases spanning the gap. The CDR3 has 14 residues. CDR1 is LNHDA, CDR2 SQIVND, per germline (reference sequence). The CDR3: CASSGSVGYNEQFF. The CDR3 region has the DNA TGTGCCAGTAGCGGGAGTGTTGGGTACAATGAGCAGTTCTTC.

The V call is TRBV27, the J call TRBJ1-2; D is uncertain. The V end was cut by 3 bases, the J end by 4 bases, with 18 bases between. Germline V gene sequence: CDR1 MNHEY, CDR2 SMNVEV (reference sequence). This CDR3 is 16 amino acids long. CDR3 region: CASSFTESPSIYGYTF. The CDR3 DNA sequence: TGTGCCAGCAGTTTTACAGAAAGTCCCTCCATCTATGGCTACACCTTC.

In DNA, the CDR3 is TGTGCCAGCAGGACCGGACAGGGGAGTAAGACGGACACTGAAGCTTTCTTT. Its protein product is CASRTGQGSKTDTEAFF. The V gene is TRBV21-1, the J gene TRBJ1-1; the table gives TRBD1 as D, unverified against the DNA. TRBV21-1 is reported as a pseudogene. The CDR3 covers 17 residues.

The CDR3, as DNA: TGTGCCAGCAGCTCAGCGGTGCTGCGAAACACCGGGGAGCTGTTTTTT. This translates into CASSSAVLRNTGELFF. V usage is TRBV11-1 and J usage is TRBJ2-2; possibly TRBD2 for D (5 bases). The CDR3 runs 16 residues. The germline V gene has CDR1 SGHAT and CDR2 FQDESV (reference sequence). V lost 4 bases to trimming and J lost 2 bases, with 14 bases between them.

This clone was detected once. The chain joins TRBV9 to TRBJ2-1; 8 bases are a match to TRBD2. The germline gives CDR1 SGDLS, CDR2 YYNGEE. The CDR3 has 15 residues. V lost 4 bases and J lost 0; bases outside the gene matches: 3. The CDR3 reads CASSPGLASYNEQFF. CDR3 bases: TGTGCCAGCAGCCCCGGACTAGCCTCCTACAATGAGCAGTTCTTC.

The chain carries TRBV6-5 and TRBJ1-1; D ambiguous. The V gene lost 6 bases and the J gene lost 0 bases, with 11 bases spanning the gap. CDR3 size: 14 residues. Germline CDR1 reads MNHEY; CDR2 reads SVGAGI. In nucleotides, the CDR3 is TGTGCCAGCAGCTTAGACGGAATGAACACTGAAGCTTTCTTT. It translates to CASSLDGMNTEAFF.

The J gene is TRBJ1-2, the V gene TRBV27, with 9 bases matching TRBD1. CDR1 and CDR2 (germline): MNHEY, SMNVEV (reference sequence). The CDR3 spans 15 residues. Germline trimming cut 0 bases from V and 7 bases from J; bases unmatched to any gene: 6. CDR3 DNA: TGTGCCAGCAGTTTATCTATACAGGGGGCCGGTGGCTACACCTTC. Protein product: CASSLSIQGAGGYTF.

This chain connects TRBV4-1 to TRBJ2-1; D remains unclear. The germline gives CDR1 MGHRA, CDR2 YSYEKL. V was cut by 0 bases and J by 10 bases, with 16 bases left in between. The CDR3 runs to 15 residues. The CDR3 DNA reads TGCGCCAGCAGCCAAGATAGTCGCCCGGAAGGAGAGCAGTTCTTC. Its translation is CASSQDSRPEGEQFF.

This chain links TRBV21-1 with TRBJ1-2; the table's D call, TRBD1, was not checked against the DNA. TRBV21-1 is given as a pseudogene. The CDR3 has 12 amino acids. CDR3 nucleotide sequence: TGTGCCAGCAGCAAGGCTGATGGTGGCTACACCTTC. Protein product: CASSKADGGYTF.

This clone was seen just once. This chain connects TRBV3-1 (or the pseudogene TRBV3-2) to TRBJ1-3; D gene uncertain. The germline V gene has CDR1 LGHDT and CDR2 YNNKEL (reference sequence). The V gene lost 4 bases and the J gene lost 5 bases, with 9 bases spanning the gap. There are 13 residues in the CDR3. The DNA of the CDR3 is TGTGCCAGCAGCCCGGAAACTCGAAACACCATATATTTT. As protein: CASSPETRNTIYF.

The chain recombines TRBV5-8 with TRBJ1-5; D gene ambiguous. Germline V gene data show CDR1 as SGHTS and CDR2 as YDEGEE. With 1 base removed from V and 4 bases from J, the gap between germline ends came to 12 bases. The CDR3 contains 15 residues. DNA of the CDR3: TGTGCCAGCAGCTTGATGCTATCACTAAATCAGCCCCAGCATTTT. It is translated as CASSLMLSLNQPQHF.

V gene TRBV7-2 combines with J gene TRBJ2-3, with D perhaps TRBD1 or TRBD2 (5 bases each). CDR1 and CDR2 from the germline V gene are SGHTA and FQGNSA. V shed 4 bases and J shed 3 bases, with 14 bases lying between them. The CDR3 loop spans 15 amino acids. In DNA form, the CDR3 reads TGTGCCAGCAGCTCCCAACCGGGACGTACAGATACGCAGTATTTT. Translating gives CASSSQPGRTDTQYF.

The gene calls are TRBV5-1 and TRBJ1-5; D ambiguous. In germline, CDR1 is SGHRS, CDR2 YFSETQ. This CDR3 is 15 amino acids long. Trimming removed 0 bases from V and 3 bases from J, with 10 bases in between. The CDR3 spells CASSLAGQLNQPQHF. DNA for the CDR3: TGCGCCAGCAGCTTGGCCGGGCAGCTCAATCAGCCCCAGCATTTT.

This chain connects TRBV12-5 to TRBJ1-1; tentatively, D is TRBD1 (6 bases). Trimming stripped 5 bases from V and 7 bases from J, with 14 bases between. Looked up from germline, CDR1 is LGHNT and CDR2 is FRNRAP. There are 13 residues in the CDR3. The CDR3 coding sequence is TGTGCTAGTGGTCGGGACACCGAATTTGAAGCTTTCTTT. This encodes CASGRDTEFEAFF.

The chain couples TRBV19 to TRBJ2-2, with D unresolved. The CDR3 totals 12 residues. Between the trimmed V and J ends, which lost 5 bases and 1 base, there was a span of 2 bases. Germline CDR1 LNHDA, CDR2 SQIVND (reference sequence). The CDR3 region has the DNA TGTGCCAGTAGTTTGAACACCGGGGAGCTGTTTTTT. Its protein is CASSLNTGELFF.

V and J are TRBV5-1 and TRBJ2-3; D gene unclear. CDR3 size: 15 residues. Trimming removed 0 bases at V and 2 bases at J, with 10 bases between. Per the germline V gene, CDR1 is SGHRS and CDR2 is YFSETQ. Here the CDR3 DNA reads TGCGCCAGCAGCTTGGCCTTGGGTCCCACAGATACGCAGTATTTT. Translated, it gives CASSLALGPTDTQYF. The full variable domain, its missing parts supplied by reference TRBV5-1 and TRBJ2-3, is KAGVTQTPRYLIKTRGQQVTLSCSPISGHRSVSWYQQTPGQGLQFLFEYFSETQRNKGNFPGRFSGRQFSNSRSEMNVSTLELGDSALYLCASSLALGPTDTQYFGPGTRLTVL.

The chain carries TRBV3-1 (or the pseudogene TRBV3-2) and TRBJ2-4, with 7 bases aligning to TRBD1. Germline CDR1 reads LGHDT; CDR2 reads YNNKEL (reference sequence). This CDR3 has 14 residues. V shed 6 bases, J shed 5 bases, and the junction held 7 bases outside the gene matches. The CDR3 sequence is CASSNRDSQNIQYF. The DNA for the CDR3 is TGTGCCAGCAGTAACCGGGACAGTCAAAACATTCAGTACTTC.

The J gene is TRBJ2-1, the V gene TRBV3-1 (or the pseudogene TRBV3-2); TRBD2 might be the D (6 bases). This CDR3 comprises 16 residues. Trimming removed 4 bases at V and 5 bases at J, with 18 bases between. Germline CDR1 and CDR2: LGHDT and YNNKEL (reference sequence). The CDR3 nucleotides are TGTGCCAGCAGCCCCGGGGGAGTACTAGTCAACAATGAGCAGTTCTTC. This sequence encodes CASSPGGVLVNNEQFF.

The genes are TRBV29-1 and TRBJ2-2; TRBD2 matches 7 bases. This CDR3 spans 13 amino acids. Germline-derived CDR1 and CDR2 are SQVTM and ANQGSEA. Germline trimming cut 5 bases from V and 4 bases from J; bases unmatched to any gene: 4. This CDR3 reads CSVSAGVTGELFF. DNA for the CDR3: TGCAGCGTTTCGGCGGGAGTCACCGGGGAGCTGTTTTTT.

The V call is TRBV3-1 (or the pseudogene TRBV3-2), the J call TRBJ1-2; weak D call: TRBD1 (5 bases). V was shortened by 0 bases and J by 4 bases, with 9 bases between the two germline ends. Germline V gene sequence: CDR1 LGHDT, CDR2 YNNKEL (reference sequence). This CDR3 has 14 residues. CDR3 coding DNA: TGTGCCAGCAGCCAAGATGCAGGGACCTATGGCTACACCTTC. Encoded protein: CASSQDAGTYGYTF.

The chain employs TRBV11-3 and TRBJ2-1; 14 bases match TRBD2. The CDR3 is made up of 18 amino acids. V lost 1 base to trimming and J lost 6 bases; unmatched junction nucleotides: 8. Germline values: CDR1 SGHNT, CDR2 YENEEA. Here the CDR3 reads CASSLGGLAGAPGNEQFF. CDR3 bases: TGTGCCAGCAGCTTAGGGGGACTAGCGGGGGCCCCGGGCAATGAGCAGTTCTTC.

This clone came up once. V usage is TRBV6-2 or TRBV6-3 and J usage is TRBJ2-6; tentative D call: TRBD1 (5 bases). This CDR3 has 16 residues. V lost 0 bases and J lost 0, with 6 bases in between. CDR1 is MNHEY and CDR2 is SVGEGT in the germline V gene. The CDR3: CASSYSRASGANVLTF. In nucleotides, the CDR3 is TGTGCCAGCAGTTACTCCAGGGCCTCTGGGGCCAACGTCCTGACTTTC.

This chain joins TRBV5-1 and TRBJ2-1; 7 bases fit TRBD2. Germline CDR1 is SGHRS and CDR2 is YFSETQ. Unmatched junction bases numbered 17, after V lost 4 bases and J lost 7 bases. The CDR3 sequence is 17 residues long. The CDR3 nucleotides are TGCGCCAGCAGCACTCAGTCGAAGCGGGGCGTTCGGAATGAGCAGTTCTTC. Translation gives CASSTQSKRGVRNEQFF.

V usage is TRBV5-4 and J usage is TRBJ1-1; D unresolved. CDR1 is SGHNT and CDR2 is YYREEE in the germline V gene (reference sequence). This CDR3 has 16 residues. The V end lost 1 base, the J end lost 1 base, and 14 bases lay between the germline ends. CDR3 sequence reads: CASSLKFGPQNTEAFF. For the CDR3, the DNA is TGTGCCAGCAGCTTGAAATTCGGGCCGCAGAACACTGAAGCTTTCTTT.

The genes are TRBV6-2 or TRBV6-3 and TRBJ1-6; 7 bases agree with TRBD1. Germline trimming cut 6 bases from V and 3 bases from J; bases unmatched to any gene: 2. The germline gives CDR1 MNHEY, CDR2 SVGEGT. CDR3 length equals 14 residues. CDR3 DNA: TGTGCCAGCAGCGACAGGGACTATAATTCACCCCTCCACTTT. This translates into CASSDRDYNSPLHF.

This clone was observed once. The chain combines TRBV7-2 with TRBJ1-3, with a tentative D call TRBD1 (5 bases). In germline, CDR1 is SGHTA, CDR2 FQGNSA. V was pared by 5 bases and J by 4 bases, with 12 bases between. CDR3 length: 14 amino acids. In nucleotides, the CDR3 is TGTGCCAGCAGCATTAATCCAGGGGGAAACACCATATATTTT. Amino acids: CASSINPGGNTIYF. The complete variable domain, with remaining parts taken from reference TRBV7-2 and TRBJ1-3, reads GAGVSQSPSNKVTEKGKDVELRCDPISGHTALYWYRQSLGQGLEFLIYFQGNSAPDKSGLPSDRFSAERTGGSVSTLTIQRTQQEDSAVYLCASSINPGGNTIYFGEGSWLTVV.

The chain carries TRBV19 and TRBJ2-7, with 9 bases aligning to TRBD1. The V segment lost 5 bases and the J segment 3 bases; nucleotides outside the gene matches: 8. This CDR3 is built from 15 residues. Germline-derived CDR1 and CDR2 are LNHDA and SQIVND (reference sequence). CDR3: CASSASDRGYYEQYF. Written as DNA, the CDR3 is TGTGCCAGTAGTGCCTCGGACAGGGGTTACTACGAGCAGTACTTC.

V is TRBV2 and J is TRBJ1-6, with D uncertain. CDR3 length: 15 amino acids. The germline CDR1 and CDR2 sequences are SNHLY and FYNNEI. V was cut by 5 bases and J by 5 bases, with 13 bases left in between. Here the CDR3 DNA reads TGTGCCAGCAGTTCAGCGGGGATGAATAATTCACCCCTCCACTTT. Its translation is CASSSAGMNNSPLHF.